This T cell receptor (beta chain) was observed in a study of blood T cell repertoires in COVID-19. Study at large: The cDNA or gDNA used as material had been derived from T cells, B-cell-depleted T cells, or PBMCs.

The V and J ends lost 4 bases and 2 bases, in that order; junction bases with no gene match: 7. The CDR3 loop spans 16 amino acids. Germline V lookup: CDR1 LGHNA, CDR2 YNFKEQ. Repertoires were generated with immunoSEQ multiplex PCR, while TCRdb's copy carries only in-frame clones and drops some. Of 300,000 or so clones in the sample, 90% were seen once. The sample was peripheral blood. The TCR comes from a woman younger than 45 with COVID-19, enrolled during active disease. The genes are TRBV4-2 and TRBJ2-1; 8 nucleotides agree with TRBD2. CDR3 sequence (DNA): TGTGCCAGCAGCCCCGGGGGGGCTCTAACCTACAATGAGCAGTTCTTC. Translation gives CASSPGGALTYNEQFF.